A single sample is the source of the 17 T cell receptor beta chains below, sequenced in a study of T cell repertoires in cytomegalovirus infection (dated by TCRdb to between 2018 and 2021). Reads for this sample came from an Illumina HiSeq 1500. Using fastp trimming at Q25 and MiXCR clonotype assembly, TCRdb reanalyzed the public sequencing data and kept in-frame beta chains. A single entry per CDR3 protein holds the most common genes and DNA from its merged rows. The sample profile shows 290,000 or so distinct CDR3 sequences; approximately 8.9% of them were found once. Approximately 2.4% of the sample is held by the ten biggest clonotypes. What was sequenced was PBMCs. The receptors originated from a human donor in good health (CMV status not recorded). Some clones in this sample may be carry-over from other donors' samples.

In its sample, this clonotype was seen a few times. In DNA, the CDR3 is TGCGCCAGCAGCCTGCCGGGGGGGGGGGCCTCCAATGAGCAGTTCTTC. The encoded protein is CASSLPGGGASNEQFF. V and J are TRBV5-1 and TRBJ2-1, with 8 nucleotides matching TRBD2. Germline CDR1 reads SGHRS; CDR2 reads YFSETQ. CDR3 size: 16 residues. V dropped 4 bases and J dropped 6; count of bases not matched to a gene: 12.

A remark on this clonotype: A clone one base away is much larger, so this may be a read error. The V call is TRBV12-3 or TRBV12-4, the J call TRBJ2-1, with TRBD1 identical over 7 bases. V trimming: 5 bases; J trimming: 12 bases; junction bases outside the gene matches: 10. The CDR3 is made up of 13 amino acids. The CDR3 sequence: CASSPGTVGVQFF. For the CDR3, the DNA is TGTGCCAGCAGTCCCGGGACAGTGGGTGTGCAGTTCTTC.

Note on this clonotype: A much more abundant neighbour one base away suggests this may be a read error. The chain employs TRBV5-5 and TRBJ2-2; 9 bases match TRBD1. The CDR3 sequence is 18 residues long. Germline V gene sequence: CDR1 SGHKS, CDR2 YYEKEE (reference sequence). Written as DNA, the CDR3 is TGTGCCAGCAGTCGGCTCTTACCGGGACAGGGCGCGGCCGGGGAGCTGTTATTT. Amino acid sequence: CASSRLLPGQGAAGELLF.

This clonotype was seen repeatedly, ten times or more. This chain uses TRBV28 with TRBJ2-4; 10 bases align to TRBD1. V lost 6 bases, J lost 3 bases, and 11 bases stayed unmatched. CDR1 and CDR2 (germline): MDHEN, SYDVKM. CDR3 size: 17 residues. CDR3: CASSRSWTGGDKNIQYF. The CDR3 bases are TGTGCCAGCAGCCGTAGCTGGACAGGGGGAGACAAAAACATTCAGTACTTC.

At least ten counts were recorded for this clonotype. The V call is TRBV7-2, the J call TRBJ1-1; weak D call: TRBD1 (5 bases). Trimming left V 0 bases short and J 0 bases short, with 17 bases between. The CDR3 length is 18 residues. Germline V gene data show CDR1 as SGHTA and CDR2 as FQGNSA. This CDR3 reads CASSLAPDLSGMNTEAFF. CDR3 coding DNA: TGTGCCAGCAGCTTAGCGCCGGATCTCTCAGGGATGAACACTGAAGCTTTCTTT. Full variable domain (remainder filled in from reference TRBV7-2 and TRBJ1-1): GAGVSQSPSNKVTEKGKDVELRCDPISGHTALYWYRQSLGQGLEFLIYFQGNSAPDKSGLPSDRFSAERTGGSVSTLTIQRTQQEDSAVYLCASSLAPDLSGMNTEAFFGQGTRLTVV.

This clonotype occurred many times. The chain uses TRBV27 and TRBJ2-5; D remains ambiguous. Per the germline V gene, CDR1 is MNHEY and CDR2 is SMNVEV (reference sequence). The CDR3 length is 12 residues. Trimming took 6 bases from V and 4 from J, leaving 9 bases between them. The DNA of the CDR3 is TGTGCCAGCAGCATAAGTGGAGAGACCCAGTACTTC. Translating it yields CASSISGETQYF.

The rearrangement links TRBV20-1 to TRBJ1-4; the D gene is possibly TRBD1 (5 bases). The CDR3 sequence is 11 residues long. Germline loops: CDR1 DFQATT, CDR2 SNEGSKA (reference sequence). Here the CDR3 DNA reads TGCAGCGGACTGGGGGGAGAAAAACTGTTTTTT. It is translated as CSGLGGEKLFF.

At least ten counts were recorded for this clonotype. This rearrangement joins TRBV7-2 to TRBJ2-5; D call uncertain. The CDR3 has 15 amino acids. Germline CDR1 reads SGHTA; CDR2 reads FQGNSA. V lost 1 base and J 1 base, leaving 10 bases between the germline ends. This chain's CDR3 is CASSLGAPFQETQYF. The CDR3 DNA is TGTGCCAGCAGCTTAGGGGCTCCATTCCAAGAGACCCAGTACTTC.

This clonotype was detected ten times or more. The chain combines TRBV19 with TRBJ2-5; 12 nucleotides agree with TRBD1. The trim removed 0 bases at V and 6 bases at J, leaving 8 bases unmatched. The CDR3 totals 17 residues. Germline V gene lookup returns CDR1 LNHDA and CDR2 SQIVND (reference sequence). The CDR3: CASSIDTWDRGLKTQYF. In nucleotides, the CDR3 is TGTGCCAGTAGTATAGATACTTGGGACAGGGGGCTGAAGACCCAGTACTTC.

The sample holds a few counts of this clonotype. This chain links TRBV28 with TRBJ1-6; 9 positions match TRBD1. This CDR3 comprises 14 residues. J gave up 14 bases and V 3 bases, and 8 bases lay outside the gene matches. Germline CDR1 reads MDHEN; CDR2 reads SYDVKM. The CDR3 nucleotides are TGTGCCAGCAGTTTGGGACAGGGTAGGGTCGCCCTCCACTTT. Encoded protein: CASSLGQGRVALHF.

There are many counts of this clonotype. The V gene is TRBV20-1, the J gene TRBJ1-1; 8 bases align to TRBD1. CDR3 length equals 14 residues. Germline V gives CDR1 DFQATT, CDR2 SNEGSKA (reference sequence). The junction had 5 bases not matched to a gene; V was cut back by 0 bases and J by 5 bases. The CDR3 nucleotides read TGCAGTGCTAGAGAAGCCAGGGGGCGGACTGAAGCTTTCTTT. It is translated as CSAREARGRTEAFF.

This clonotype has only a few counts. V gene TRBV5-5 combines with J gene TRBJ2-2, with D unclear. Germline lookup yields CDR1 SGHKS and CDR2 YYEKEE (reference sequence). V was cut by 5 bases and J by 1 base, with 6 bases left in between. CDR3 length equals 13 residues. This CDR3 reads CASRTLNTGELFF. CDR3 DNA sequence: TGTGCCAGCAGGACACTGAACACCGGGGAGCTGTTTTTT.

This clonotype has more than one count but fewer than ten. The chain carries TRBV7-6 and TRBJ1-1; weak D call: TRBD1 (5 bases). From germline, CDR1 is SGHVS and CDR2 FNYEAQ. There are 16 residues in the CDR3. V lost 0 bases, J lost 4 bases, and 15 bases lay in between. The CDR3 region is CASSLASGNQGTEAFF. CDR3 in DNA: TGTGCCAGCAGCTTAGCGTCGGGAAATCAGGGCACTGAAGCTTTCTTT.

The table lists this clonotype with a count of one. Compared with germline, one end of the junction differs, possibly owing to a read error. V gene TRBV19 combines with J gene TRBJ1-2, with no clear D. This CDR3 is 14 amino acids long. Germline lookup yields CDR1 LNHDA and CDR2 SQIVND (reference sequence). In nucleotides, the CDR3 is TGTGCCAGTAGTATATCAGGACGGAGCTATTGCTACACCTTC. Translation gives CASSISGRSYCYTF.

This sequence joins TRBV28 and TRBJ2-3, with D possibly being TRBD2 (6 bases). V was clipped by 3 bases and J by 2 bases, with 12 bases between them. This CDR3 region has 15 residues. From germline, CDR1 is MDHEN and CDR2 SYDVKM. CDR3 sequence reads: CASSFTSWATDTQYF. The CDR3 DNA reads as TGTGCCAGCAGTTTTACTAGCTGGGCCACAGATACGCAGTATTTT.

The table lists this clonotype with many counts. The chain combines TRBV4-3 with TRBJ1-4; perhaps TRBD1 as D (5 bases). Per the germline V gene, CDR1 is LGHNA and CDR2 is YSLEER. The V end was cut by 1 base, the J end by 1 base, with 7 bases between. The CDR3 has 15 residues. Here the CDR3 DNA reads TGCGCCAGCAGCCAAGCGGGGCGAACTAATGAAAAACTGTTTTTT. It specifies CASSQAGRTNEKLFF.

This clonotype has a count of ten or more. The chain employs TRBV29-1 and TRBJ2-5, with 10 positions matching TRBD1. CDR3 size: 14 residues. The germline CDR1 and CDR2 sequences are SQVTM and ANQGSEA. V trimming: 3 bases; J trimming: 7 bases; junction bases outside the gene matches: 8. Here the CDR3 DNA reads TGCAGCGTTGATCGACAGGGGGCAATTGGGACCCAGTACTTC. The encoded protein is CSVDRQGAIGTQYF.